One and the same sample provided the 18 T cell receptor beta chains below, sequenced in a study of cytomegalovirus exposure and HLA in healthy donors. Vbeta (60) and Jbeta (13) primers were used in the PCR. The repertoire was sequenced with immunoSEQ multiplex PCR; TCRdb's copy has only in-frame clones and lacks some. The sample has about 120,000 clones. Sequencing was performed on PBMCs. The source is a man aged 18 to 30 in good health and CMV-seronegative.

A remark on this clone: A junction boundary mismatches the germline segment, possibly from a read error. The chain is built from TRBV13 and TRBJ2-6, with 10 nucleotides matching TRBD2. The CDR3 extends over 18 amino acids. Germline V gene sequence: CDR1 PRHDT, CDR2 FYEKMQ (reference sequence). The CDR3 DNA reads as TGTGCCAGCAGCCTAGGACTAGCGGAATCATCTGGGGCCAACGTCCTGACTTTC. Residues: CASSLGLAESSGANVLTF.

The chain is built from TRBV7-2 and TRBJ2-1, with D perhaps matching TRBD2 (5 bases). The germline gives CDR1 SGHTA, CDR2 FQGNSA. The CDR3 runs to 13 residues. V was cut by 5 bases and J by 6 bases, with 11 bases left in between. CDR3 region: CASSPFRGNEQFF. The CDR3 DNA reads as TGTGCCAGCAGCCCTTTTCGGGGCAATGAGCAGTTCTTC.

The rearrangement links TRBV27 to TRBJ2-3; tentatively, D is TRBD2 (6 bases). Trimming took 4 bases from V and 8 from J, leaving 22 bases between them. The length of the CDR3 is 16 residues. CDR1 and CDR2 (germline): MNHEY, SMNVEV (reference sequence). The CDR3 DNA follows: TGTGCCAGCAGTTATCTCTCGGCGGGGATTCAACGTACGCAGTATTTT. This translates into CASSYLSAGIQRTQYF.

This chain connects TRBV11-2 to TRBJ2-7; 9 nucleotides match TRBD1. J gave up 4 bases and V 3 bases, and 13 bases lay outside the gene matches. The CDR3 runs to 17 residues. CDR1 is SGHAT and CDR2 is FQNNGV in the germline V gene. As DNA, the CDR3 is TGTGCCAGCAGCTTCCAATTCTCCGGGACAGGGAATTACGAGCAGTACTTC. It yields the protein CASSFQFSGTGNYEQYF.

The rearrangement uses TRBV7-9 and TRBJ2-7, with 7 bases that match TRBD1. V was clipped by 5 bases and J by 6 bases; unmatched bases: 7. The CDR3 has 13 residues. Germline V gene sequence: CDR1 SEHNR, CDR2 FQNEAQ (reference sequence). CDR3 protein: CASSTSDRLEQYF. DNA for the CDR3: TGTGCCAGCAGCACCTCGGACAGGCTCGAGCAGTACTTC.

This rearrangement joins TRBV5-1 to TRBJ1-2; 8 nucleotides agree with TRBD1. Germline assignment: CDR1 SGHRS and CDR2 YFSETQ. The V segment lost 5 bases and the J segment 1 base; nucleotides outside the gene matches: 7. This CDR3 is built from 15 residues. The CDR3 region has the DNA TGCGCCAGCAGTCCGGACACAGGGGGTAACTATGGCTACACCTTC. Residues: CASSPDTGGNYGYTF.

This sequence joins TRBV10-3 and TRBJ1-5; the match to TRBD1 covers 8 bases. Germline V gives CDR1 ENHRY, CDR2 SYGVKD. V trimming: 4 bases; J trimming: 6 bases; junction bases outside the gene matches: 2. The CDR3 runs to 13 residues. CDR3 sequence (DNA): TGTGCCATCAGTGGACAGGGGTCTCAGCCCCAGCATTTT. Amino acid sequence: CAISGQGSQPQHF.

The chain is built from TRBV2 and TRBJ1-1; no reliable D call. The germline V and J ends were trimmed by 7 bases and 1 base, with 13 bases remaining between them. Germline loops: CDR1 SNHLY, CDR2 FYNNEI. The CDR3 covers 14 residues. The CDR3 here is CASKGWATNTEAFF. CDR3 sequence (DNA): TGTGCCAGCAAAGGTTGGGCTACGAACACTGAAGCTTTCTTT.

The CDR3 bases are TGTGCCAGCAGTTTTCAGACAGGGGGCTGGGATACGCAGTATTTT. Protein product: CASSFQTGGWDTQYF. The rearrangement links TRBV28 to TRBJ2-3, with TRBD1 identical over 10 bases. The CDR3 is 15 residues long. V was pared by 3 bases and J by 6 bases, with 6 bases of the junction left unmatched. Germline values: CDR1 MDHEN, CDR2 SYDVKM.

V gene TRBV18 combines with J gene TRBJ2-3; 7 positions match TRBD1. Germline V gene data show CDR1 as KGHSH and CDR2 as LQKENI. CDR3 length: 15 amino acids. After removal of 5 bases from V and 3 bases from J, the junction contained 8 bases not matched to a gene. This CDR3 reads CASSARQGRTDTQYF. CDR3 nucleotide sequence: TGTGCCAGCTCAGCCCGACAGGGTAGGACAGATACGCAGTATTTT.

The gene calls are TRBV30 and TRBJ1-3; unclear D gene. The CDR3 is 15 amino acids. The germline V gene has CDR1 GTSNPN and CDR2 SVGIG (reference sequence). Trimming took 0 bases from V and 0 from J, leaving 9 bases between them. CDR3 nucleotide sequence: TGTGCCTGGAGTGTCAGTCACCTCTCTGGAAACACCATATATTTT. Translated: CAWSVSHLSGNTIYF.

The V gene is TRBV7-3, the J gene TRBJ2-5; 7 bases fit TRBD2. With 3 bases clipped from V and 5 bases from J, the junction kept 3 bases outside the gene matches. Germline CDR1 SGHTA, CDR2 FQGTGA. The CDR3 extends over 13 amino acids. CDR3 coding DNA: TGTGCCAGCAGCTTGGGGGGGTGGGAGACCCAGTACTTC. Translating gives CASSLGGWETQYF.

The rearrangement uses TRBV28 and TRBJ2-7; D may be TRBD1 (5 bases). The CDR3 consists of 14 residues. Germline assignment: CDR1 MDHEN and CDR2 SYDVKM. V lost 9 bases, J lost 3 bases, and 18 bases lay in between. CDR3 loop: CARKDKGFYYEQYF. As DNA, the CDR3 is TGTGCCAGAAAAGATAAGGGGTTTTACTACGAGCAGTACTTC.

V usage is TRBV15 and J usage is TRBJ2-7; 9 bases match TRBD1. V lost 5 bases, J lost 0 bases, and 5 bases stayed unmatched. This CDR3 comprises 15 residues. Per the germline V gene, CDR1 is LNHNV and CDR2 is YYDKDF (reference sequence). The CDR3 sequence: CATSHRDRASYEQYF. CDR3 DNA: TGTGCCACCAGCCACAGGGACAGGGCCTCCTACGAGCAGTACTTC.

This chain connects TRBV5-1 to TRBJ1-2; 8 bases align to TRBD1. Germline V gene sequence: CDR1 SGHRS, CDR2 YFSETQ. The length of the CDR3 is 14 residues. The ends lost 0 bases at V and 7 bases at J; junction bases unmatched: 5. CDR3 DNA sequence: TGCGCCAGCAGCTTGGAAGGACAGGGTGGTGGCTACACCTTC. It translates to CASSLEGQGGGYTF.

This chain connects TRBV9 to TRBJ1-1, with TRBD1 matching over 12 bases. The V segment lost 0 bases and the J segment 0 bases; nucleotides outside the gene matches: 3. Germline loops: CDR1 SGDLS, CDR2 YYNGEE. The CDR3 covers 17 residues. This CDR3 reads CASSVGGTGGMNTEAFF. The CDR3 coding sequence is TGTGCCAGCAGCGTAGGTGGGACAGGGGGCATGAACACTGAAGCTTTCTTT.

This rearrangement joins TRBV10-2 to TRBJ2-7; D unclear. The V gene's germline CDR1 is WSHSY and CDR2 SAAADI. V lost 6 bases to trimming and J lost 2 bases, with 8 bases between them. This CDR3 has 12 residues. The CDR3: CASSQPAYEQYF. The CDR3 DNA reads TGCGCCAGCAGCCAACCAGCCTACGAGCAGTACTTC.

CDR3 in amino acids: CASAPIGSGNTIYF. The DNA for the CDR3 is TGTGCCAGCGCCCCAATCGGATCGGGGAACACCATATATTTT. The chain recombines TRBV25-1 with TRBJ1-3; no firm D call. Germline CDR1 and CDR2: MGHDK and SYGVNS. V was shortened by 8 bases and J by 7 bases, with 18 bases between the two germline ends. This CDR3 has 14 residues.